These 22 T cell receptor beta chains originate from one sample sequenced in a study of OX40 agonist ivuxolimab in advanced cancers. Sequencing was performed with immunoSEQ multiplex PCR; in TCRdb, only in-frame clones are kept and a portion is missing. The sample records around 7,700 clones, about nine tenths being singletons. Specimen: CD4+ or CD8+ T cells sorted from blood, collected in a trial of the OX40 agonist ivuxolimab. Source of these receptors: an adult with an advanced solid tumor such as melanoma, head and neck, liver or kidney cancer.

The genes are TRBV21-1 and TRBJ1-5; TRBD1 reflects the table's D call only, with no check against the DNA. TRBV21-1 is listed as a pseudogene. The CDR3 runs to 14 residues. The CDR3 protein is CASSHRQGYQPQHF. CDR3 coding DNA: TGTGCCAGCAGCCATAGACAGGGGTATCAGCCCCAGCATTTT.

The chain uses TRBV12-5 and TRBJ1-1; 7 bases fit TRBD1. Germline CDR1 reads LGHNT; CDR2 reads FRNRAP. The CDR3 has 13 amino acids. The junction had 1 base not matched to a gene; V was cut back by 5 bases and J by 1 base. CDR3 sequence (DNA): TGTGCTAGTGGTAGACAGGGGAACACTGAAGCTTTCTTT. Translating gives CASGRQGNTEAFF.

This chain joins TRBV5-1 and TRBJ2-7; 7 nucleotides match TRBD1. The CDR3 length is 13 residues. The V gene's germline CDR1 is SGHRS and CDR2 YFSETQ. V gave up 2 bases and J gave up 6 bases; unmatched junction bases: 5. The CDR3 sequence: CASSLPTGVEQYF. CDR3 sequence (DNA): TGCGCCAGCAGCTTACCCACAGGGGTCGAGCAGTACTTC.

The chain has TRBV7-2 and TRBJ1-4; perhaps TRBD1 as D (6 bases). V was shortened by 1 base and J by 8 bases, with 14 bases between the two germline ends. Germline V gene lookup returns CDR1 SGHTA and CDR2 FQGNSA. CDR3 length equals 15 residues. The CDR3 loop reads CASSLVIGGGEKLFF. CDR3 nucleotides: TGTGCCAGCAGCTTAGTAATAGGGGGAGGGGAAAAACTGTTTTTT.

The chain links TRBV6-5 to TRBJ2-7; 8 nucleotides match TRBD1. Germline loops: CDR1 MNHEY, CDR2 SVGAGI. The CDR3 length is 15 residues. J lost 4 bases, V lost 5 bases, and 10 bases had no gene match. The CDR3 loop reads CASSHAGQANYEQYF. CDR3 sequence (DNA): TGTGCCAGCAGTCACGCGGGACAGGCAAATTACGAGCAGTACTTC.

V usage is TRBV5-1 and J usage is TRBJ2-5; D remains unclear. Germline V gene data show CDR1 as SGHRS and CDR2 as YFSETQ. Trimming removed 0 bases at V and 5 bases at J, with 14 bases between. The CDR3 totals 15 residues. In DNA, the CDR3 is TGCGCCAGCAGCTTGGGAGAGGCCACCGGGGAGACCCAGTACTTC. This translates into CASSLGEATGETQYF.

The chain couples TRBV11-2 to TRBJ1-1, with D unclear. CDR1 SGHAT and CDR2 FQNNGV come from the germline V gene. Deletions cut 0 bases from V and 7 bases from J, with 18 bases between. CDR3 length: 16 amino acids. The CDR3: CASSLDYSRGSDEAFF. The DNA of the CDR3 is TGTGCCAGCAGCTTAGATTATAGTCGGGGTAGTGATGAAGCTTTCTTT.

This chain joins TRBV4-2 and TRBJ1-2; D gene uncertain. The CDR3 contains 19 residues. V was trimmed by 4 bases and J by 7 bases, leaving 31 bases between them. Germline CDR1 LGHNA, CDR2 YNFKEQ. The CDR3 loop reads CASSRRIGERDPPGGGYTF. The CDR3 coding sequence is TGTGCCAGCAGCCGGCGGATTGGGGAACGGGATCCACCAGGAGGTGGCTACACCTTC.

The chain links TRBV6-1 to TRBJ2-7; 10 nucleotides line up with TRBD1. The CDR3 is made up of 14 amino acids. V shed 8 bases, J shed 0 bases, and the junction held 4 bases outside the gene matches. Germline V gives CDR1 MNHNS, CDR2 SASEGT. CDR3 coding DNA: TGTGCCAGCGACAGGGGGCGCATCTCCTACGAGCAGTACTTC. Protein sequence: CASDRGRISYEQYF.

The chain couples TRBV11-2 to TRBJ1-5; D uncertain. This CDR3 has 14 amino acids. The germline V and J ends were trimmed by 2 bases and 7 bases, with 12 bases remaining between them. Germline CDR1 SGHAT, CDR2 FQNNGV. CDR3 amino acids: CASSLSFPEQPQHF. DNA of the CDR3: TGTGCCAGCAGCTTAAGCTTCCCCGAGCAGCCCCAGCATTTT. Combining the CDR3 with reference TRBV11-2 and TRBJ1-5 gives the whole variable domain EAGVAQSPRYKIIEKRQSVAFWCNPISGHATLYWYQQILGQGPKLLIQFQNNGVVDDSQLPKDRFSAERLKGVDSTLKIQPAKLEDSAVYLCASSLSFPEQPQHFGDGTRLSIL.

On this clone itself: The junction departs from germline at one end; a sequencing error may be responsible. The V gene is TRBV7-7, the J gene TRBJ2-5, with D perhaps TRBD1 or TRBD2 (5 bases each). Germline CDR1 SSHAT, CDR2 FNYEAQ (reference sequence). The CDR3 consists of 14 residues. The CDR3 here is CASSLEGSVETQYF. In DNA, the CDR3 is TGTGCTAGCAGCTTAGAGGGGTCCGTTGAGACCCAGTACTTC.

The chain has TRBV11-1 and TRBJ1-2; TRBD1 agrees at 8 bases. The CDR3 loop spans 15 amino acids. V shed 5 bases and J 5 bases; nucleotides not matched to a gene: 10. CDR1 and CDR2 from the germline V gene are SGHAT and FQDESV (reference sequence). This CDR3 is CASSPNGQGLYGYTF. Here the CDR3 DNA reads TGTGCCAGCAGCCCGAACGGACAGGGACTATATGGCTACACCTTC.

The chain carries TRBV5-6 and TRBJ1-5; D may be TRBD1 (6 bases). The germline V gene has CDR1 SGHDT and CDR2 YYEEEE. CDR3 length: 13 amino acids. V was trimmed by 1 base and J by 7 bases, leaving 9 bases between them. The CDR3 reads CASSLRGEQPQHF. In nucleotides, the CDR3 is TGTGCCAGCAGCTTGAGGGGGGAACAGCCCCAGCATTTT. The full variable domain, completed using reference TRBV5-6 and TRBJ1-5, is DAGVTQSPTHLIKTRGQQVTLRCSPKSGHDTVSWYQQALGQGPQFIFQYYEEEERQRGNFPDRFSGHQFPNYSSELNVNALLLGDSALYLCASSLRGEQPQHFGDGTRLSIL.

The genes are TRBV7-9 and TRBJ2-1; perhaps TRBD2 as D (5 bases). V dropped 5 bases and J dropped 3 bases, with 11 bases sitting between them. CDR3 length: 14 residues. Germline values: CDR1 SEHNR, CDR2 FQNEAQ (reference sequence). The CDR3 bases are TGTGCCAGCAGCCCCCTCCGGGACTACAATGAGCAGTTCTTC. This gives the protein CASSPLRDYNEQFF. Variable domain in full (rest from reference TRBV7-9 and TRBJ2-1): DTGVSQNPRHKITKRGQNVTFRCDPISEHNRLYWYRQTLGQGPEFLTYFQNEAQLEKSRLLSDRFSAERPKGSFSTLEIQRTEQGDSAMYLCASSPLRDYNEQFFGPGTRLTVL.

J is TRBJ1-1 and V is TRBV28; D gene ambiguous. Germline-derived CDR1 and CDR2 are MDHEN and SYDVKM. V was shortened by 7 bases and J by 5 bases, with 11 bases between the two germline ends. The CDR3 sequence is 12 residues long. The CDR3 DNA reads TGTGCCAGCACACAAGTAGGGACTGAAGCTTTCTTT. As protein: CASTQVGTEAFF.

The V and J genes are TRBV29-1 and TRBJ2-7, with a tentative D call TRBD2 (6 bases). The germline gives CDR1 SQVTM, CDR2 ANQGSEA. The CDR3 spans 13 residues. V was shortened by 5 bases and J by 4 bases, with 15 bases between the two germline ends. This CDR3 is CSVSPGLAYEQYF. The CDR3 nucleotides are TGCAGCGTTTCGCCGGGACTGGCGTACGAGCAGTACTTC.

The chain couples TRBV6-1 to TRBJ1-2; D gene unclear. This CDR3 has 13 residues. Trimming stripped 0 bases from V and 5 bases from J, with 7 bases between. Germline values: CDR1 MNHNS, CDR2 SASEGT. This CDR3 is CASSEAGQYGYTF. CDR3 coding DNA: TGTGCCAGCAGTGAAGCAGGGCAATATGGCTACACCTTC.

The gene calls are TRBV5-1 and TRBJ1-4; tentative D call: TRBD1 (5 bases). V lost 4 bases and J lost 8, with 12 bases in between. Germline V gives CDR1 SGHRS, CDR2 YFSETQ. CDR3 length: 13 residues. The chain's CDR3 is CASSPQGGEKLFF. The CDR3 DNA reads TGCGCCAGCAGCCCCCAGGGCGGGGAAAAACTGTTTTTT. Together with reference TRBV5-1 and TRBJ1-4, the CDR3 gives the full variable domain: KAGVTQTPRYLIKTRGQQVTLSCSPISGHRSVSWYQQTPGQGLQFLFEYFSETQRNKGNFPGRFSGRQFSNSRSEMNVSTLELGDSALYLCASSPQGGEKLFFGSGTQLSVL.

This clone was seen once. V and J are TRBV4-3 and TRBJ2-7; 11 nucleotides match TRBD2. The CDR3 runs 19 residues. The V segment lost 0 bases and the J segment 0 bases; nucleotides outside the gene matches: 10. Germline V gene lookup returns CDR1 LGHNA and CDR2 YSLEER. For the CDR3, the DNA is TGCGCCAGCAGCCAAGATGAACTAGCGGGAGATGGGGGCTCCTACGAGCAGTACTTC. Translation: CASSQDELAGDGGSYEQYF.

This sequence joins TRBV28 and TRBJ2-2, with TRBD1 matching over 9 bases. The CDR3 contains 16 residues. The trim removed 6 bases at V and 4 bases at J, leaving 9 bases unmatched. The V gene's germline CDR1 is MDHEN and CDR2 SYDVKM. CDR3 coding DNA: TGTGCCAGCAGGGGAACAGGGGGCTGGCTCACCGGGGAGCTGTTTTTT. Its protein product is CASRGTGGWLTGELFF.

V is TRBV9 and J is TRBJ2-2; D gene ambiguous. Germline V gene lookup returns CDR1 SGDLS and CDR2 YYNGEE. The CDR3 extends over 13 amino acids. V lost 4 bases, J lost 4 bases, and 8 bases lay in between. This CDR3 reads CASSPRATGELFF. As DNA, the CDR3 is TGTGCCAGCAGCCCGAGAGCCACCGGGGAGCTGTTTTTT.

This chain links TRBV5-1 with TRBJ2-7; D possibly corresponds to TRBD2 (6 bases). Trimming took off 0 bases at V and 6 bases at J, with 10 bases between the two ends. This CDR3 comprises 13 residues. Per germline, CDR1 SGHRS and CDR2 YFSETQ. CDR3 bases: TGCGCCAGCAGCTTGGGCGGGAACGGCGAGCAGTACTTC. It is translated as CASSLGGNGEQYF.